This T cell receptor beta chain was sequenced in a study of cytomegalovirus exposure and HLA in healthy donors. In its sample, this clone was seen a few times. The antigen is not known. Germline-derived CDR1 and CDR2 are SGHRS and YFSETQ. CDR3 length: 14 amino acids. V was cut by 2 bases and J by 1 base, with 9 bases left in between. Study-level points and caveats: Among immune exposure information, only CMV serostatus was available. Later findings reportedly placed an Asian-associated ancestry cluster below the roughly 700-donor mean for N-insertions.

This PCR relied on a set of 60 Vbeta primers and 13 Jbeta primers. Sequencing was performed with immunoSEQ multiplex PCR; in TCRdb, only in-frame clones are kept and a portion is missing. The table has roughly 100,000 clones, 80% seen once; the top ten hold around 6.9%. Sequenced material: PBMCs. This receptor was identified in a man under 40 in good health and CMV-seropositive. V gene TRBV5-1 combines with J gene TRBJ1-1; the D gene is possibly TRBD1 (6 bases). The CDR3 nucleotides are TGCGCCAGCAGCTTTCTCAGGGGGAACACTGAAGCTTTCTTT. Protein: CASSFLRGNTEAFF.